This T cell receptor beta chain was profiled in a study of blood T cell repertoires in COVID-19. Background on the study: T cells, B-cell-depleted T cells, or PBMCs supplied cDNA or gDNA.

CDR3 length equals 12 residues. Germline CDR1 and CDR2: KGHSH and LQKENI. Trimming stripped 1 base from V and 6 bases from J, with 6 bases between. Per the original data handling: Nucleated cell counts were estimated from reference gene primer amplification. Sequencing was performed with immunoSEQ multiplex PCR; in TCRdb, only in-frame clones are kept and a portion is missing. For V, J and clone size, that table is used; D and trimming come from the DNA. Here the sample spans about 190,000 clones, approximately 84% being singletons. V gene TRBV18 combines with J gene TRBJ1-2, with a weak D call TRBD1 (5 bases). The sequence was collected from a woman in her 70s with active or convalescent COVID-19. The sample was peripheral blood. The CDR3 DNA sequence: TGTGCCAGCTCACCACAGGGGAATGGCTACACCTTC. Protein: CASSPQGNGYTF.